Presented here are 31 T cell receptor beta chains from one specimen sequenced in a study of graft-versus-host responses after intestinal transplantation. Their antigens remain unidentified. The protocol was immunoSEQ multiplex PCR, while the TCRdb copy is restricted to in-frame clones and leaves out a portion. Of 84,000 or so clones in the sample, about 93% were seen once. The sample here was unstimulated CD8+ T cells sorted from spleen or lymph node cells, taken before transplant. Source of these receptors: a human donor who was the organ donor for an intestinal transplant.

The rearrangement links TRBV6-1 to TRBJ2-1; 11 positions agree with TRBD2. The CDR3 runs to 15 residues. Trimming at V came to 2 bases and at J to 6 bases, leaving 3 bases not matched to a gene. Germline loops: CDR1 MNHNS, CDR2 SASEGT. The CDR3 spells CASSELAGGVNEQFF. The CDR3, as DNA: TGTGCCAGCAGTGAACTAGCGGGAGGAGTCAATGAGCAGTTCTTC.

The rearrangement links TRBV4-1 to TRBJ2-2; D is uncertain. The germline V gene encodes CDR1 MGHRA and CDR2 YSYEKL. The CDR3 covers 18 residues. V lost 4 bases and J 4 bases, leaving 22 bases between the germline ends. The CDR3 region has the DNA TGCGCCAGCAGCCTGGGCACCGTGTCCCAAATGGGCACCGGGGAGCTGTTTTTT. It codes for CASSLGTVSQMGTGELFF.

The J gene is TRBJ2-2, the V gene TRBV9; the match to TRBD1 covers 10 bases. The J segment lost 4 bases and the V segment lost 4 bases, leaving 10 bases of the junction unmatched. This CDR3 is 17 amino acids long. Germline values: CDR1 SGDLS, CDR2 YYNGEE. The CDR3 sequence: CASSIIDRGLGTGELFF. For the CDR3, the DNA is TGTGCCAGCAGCATAATCGACAGGGGGCTTGGCACCGGGGAGCTGTTTTTT.

The rearrangement uses TRBV15 and TRBJ2-3; D unresolved. Germline V gene sequence: CDR1 LNHNV, CDR2 YYDKDF (reference sequence). This CDR3 is 12 amino acids long. V gave up 0 bases and J gave up 6 bases, with 4 bases separating them. This CDR3 reads CATSRDEDTQYF. CDR3 DNA sequence: TGTGCCACCAGCAGAGATGAGGATACGCAGTATTTT.

The chain recombines TRBV11-3 with TRBJ2-6; D may be TRBD2 (6 bases). This CDR3 region has 19 residues. Looked up from germline, CDR1 is SGHNT and CDR2 is YENEEA. V was clipped by 3 bases and J by 1 base, with 19 bases between them. CDR3 sequence: CASSFRKDGRGSGANVLTF. In DNA form, the CDR3 reads TGTGCCAGCAGCTTTAGGAAAGACGGGAGAGGTTCTGGGGCCAACGTCCTGACTTTC.

The CDR3 here is CASSLPSRRGAYEQYF. The CDR3 nucleotides are TGCGCCAGCAGCTTGCCATCCCGCCGGGGGGCCTACGAGCAGTACTTC. The chain employs TRBV5-1 and TRBJ2-7, with 7 bases matching TRBD2. V gave up 1 base and J gave up 2 bases; unmatched junction bases: 9. The germline gives CDR1 SGHRS, CDR2 YFSETQ. The CDR3 runs 16 residues.

The rearrangement uses TRBV27 and TRBJ1-6; tentative D call: TRBD1 (6 bases). The ends were cut back, 2 bases at V and 9 bases at J, with 14 bases in the middle. The CDR3 has 15 amino acids. Germline V gene sequence: CDR1 MNHEY, CDR2 SMNVEV (reference sequence). In DNA form, the CDR3 reads TGTGCCAGCAGTTTAGCGTCAGGGGATAGTTCACCCCTCCACTTT. This translates into CASSLASGDSSPLHF.

The chain is built from TRBV7-6 and TRBJ2-1, with 8 positions matching TRBD1. With 6 bases clipped from V and 5 bases from J, the junction kept 15 bases outside the gene matches. The germline V gene encodes CDR1 SGHVS and CDR2 FNYEAQ. The CDR3 runs to 17 residues. The CDR3 DNA follows: TGTGCCAGCAGTTTGACAGGGGAGATTCCCCTCCACAATGAGCAGTTCTTC. Its protein product is CASSLTGEIPLHNEQFF. The variable domain in full, completed from reference TRBV7-6 and TRBJ2-1, reads GAGVSQSPRYKVTKRGQDVALRCDPISGHVSLYWYRQALGQGPEFLTYFNYEAQQDKSGLPNDRFSAERPEGSISTLTIQRTEQRDSAMYRCASSLTGEIPLHNEQFFGPGTRLTVL.

The J gene is TRBJ2-5, the V gene TRBV6-5, with 8 bases matching TRBD2. Per the germline V gene, CDR1 is MNHEY and CDR2 is SVGAGI. V dropped 6 bases and J dropped 5; count of bases not matched to a gene: 8. This CDR3 comprises 14 residues. The CDR3 DNA follows: TGTGCCAGCAGCCCAGCGGGAGAGGAGGAGACCCAGTACTTC. This encodes CASSPAGEEETQYF.

V usage is TRBV29-1 and J usage is TRBJ2-7; unclear D gene. The CDR3 runs 11 residues. From germline, CDR1 is SQVTM and CDR2 ANQGSEA. Trimming removed 0 bases from V and 7 bases from J, with 7 bases in between. The CDR3 DNA reads TGCAGCGTTGAAGAGACCGGGGAGCAGTACTTC. Its translation is CSVEETGEQYF.

J is TRBJ2-2 and V is TRBV4-1, with TRBD1 matching 9 bases. The CDR3 contains 18 residues. V gave up 4 bases and J gave up 6 bases; unmatched junction bases: 15. Per germline, CDR1 MGHRA and CDR2 YSYEKL. CDR3 DNA: TGCGCCAGCAGCCTTCTGATTCCGGGACAGGGAAGACCCGGGGAGCTGTTTTTT. It translates to CASSLLIPGQGRPGELFF.

The chain recombines TRBV28 with TRBJ2-7; 12 positions match TRBD2. This CDR3 region has 18 residues. The V gene's germline CDR1 is MDHEN and CDR2 SYDVKM. V lost 4 bases and J lost 5; bases outside the gene matches: 15. Here the CDR3 reads CASSSPPPLAGGCHEQYF. CDR3 bases: TGTGCCAGCAGTTCACCCCCCCCACTAGCGGGAGGCTGCCACGAGCAGTACTTC.

This chain uses TRBV7-8 with TRBJ2-1; TRBD2 aligns across 7 bases. The CDR3 is 15 residues long. V gave up 1 base and J gave up 8 bases; unmatched junction bases: 8. Looked up from germline, CDR1 is SGHVS and CDR2 is FQNEAQ. The CDR3 DNA reads as TGTGCCAGCAGCTTAGGCCCAGCGGGATACCATGAGCAGTTCTTC. Protein product: CASSLGPAGYHEQFF.

The sample holds one count of this clone. The chain couples TRBV18 to TRBJ2-1; 8 positions match TRBD2. Germline V gene data show CDR1 as KGHSH and CDR2 as LQKENI. The CDR3 spans 16 residues. V was clipped by 6 bases and J by 4 bases; unmatched bases: 11. The CDR3 sequence: CASSHREGQGYNEQFF. CDR3 DNA: TGTGCCAGCTCGCATCGGGAGGGCCAGGGGTACAATGAGCAGTTCTTC.

This chain connects TRBV4-1 to TRBJ2-1, with D possibly matching TRBD1 (6 bases). Between the trimmed V and J ends, which lost 0 bases and 15 bases, there was a span of 12 bases. CDR3 length: 12 residues. CDR1 is MGHRA, CDR2 YSYEKL, per germline. The CDR3 nucleotides are TGCGCCAGCAGCCAAGACGGGACACAGGGGTTCTTC. It encodes CASSQDGTQGFF.

The chain links TRBV4-1 to TRBJ2-5; D perhaps matches TRBD2 (6 bases). Germline CDR1 and CDR2: MGHRA and YSYEKL. V was trimmed by 4 bases and J by 2 bases, leaving 17 bases between them. This CDR3 spans 16 amino acids. The CDR3 nucleotides are TGCGCCAGCAGCCCGGGCGGCCCAGCGGGTCAAGAGACCCAGTACTTC. Translation gives CASSPGGPAGQETQYF.

The gene calls are TRBV7-2 and TRBJ2-5, with 11 bases that match TRBD2. Losses at the gene ends were 4 bases for V and 2 bases for J; bases not matched to a gene: 6. CDR1 is SGHTA and CDR2 is FQGNSA in the germline V gene. The CDR3 length is 16 residues. CDR3 nucleotide sequence: TGTGCCAGCAGCTGGAGACTAGCGGGGTCGCAAGAGACCCAGTACTTC. This encodes CASSWRLAGSQETQYF.

The chain has TRBV5-5 and TRBJ1-4; 7 positions match TRBD1. Germline values: CDR1 SGHKS, CDR2 YYEKEE (reference sequence). The CDR3 extends over 16 amino acids. V gave up 3 bases and J gave up 2 bases; unmatched junction bases: 7. In nucleotides, the CDR3 is TGTGCCAGCAGCTCGACCAGGGGGAGCACTAATGAAAAACTGTTTTTT. It translates to CASSSTRGSTNEKLFF.

V and J are TRBV27 and TRBJ1-2; D is unclear. The CDR3 covers 13 residues. V was trimmed by 2 bases and J by 0 bases, leaving 4 bases between them. Germline V gives CDR1 MNHEY, CDR2 SMNVEV (reference sequence). The CDR3 is CASSLTANYGYTF. The DNA of the CDR3 is TGTGCCAGCAGTTTAACAGCTAACTATGGCTACACCTTC.

This sequence joins TRBV7-9 and TRBJ2-1, with TRBD2 matching over 8 bases. The germline gives CDR1 SEHNR, CDR2 FQNEAQ (reference sequence). This CDR3 comprises 15 residues. V gave up 6 bases and J gave up 5 bases; unmatched junction bases: 9. The CDR3: CASSDGGLGHNEQFF. CDR3 nucleotide sequence: TGTGCCAGCAGTGATGGGGGACTAGGACACAATGAGCAGTTCTTC.

This clone came up once. CDR3 region: CSARVRYEQYF. The CDR3 DNA reads TGCAGTGCTAGAGTTCGCTACGAGCAGTACTTC. V gene TRBV20-1 combines with J gene TRBJ2-7; D gene ambiguous. The CDR3 extends over 11 amino acids. Trimming shortened V by 1 base and J by 3 bases, and 4 bases separated the two germline ends. CDR1 is DFQATT, CDR2 SNEGSKA, per germline (reference sequence).

The chain employs TRBV27 and TRBJ2-1; 7 nucleotides align to TRBD2. The CDR3 has 15 amino acids. V lost 2 bases and J lost 2; bases outside the gene matches: 3. CDR1 MNHEY and CDR2 SMNVEV come from the germline V gene (reference sequence). CDR3 sequence reads: CASSLGGSPYNEQFF. DNA of the CDR3: TGTGCCAGCAGTTTAGGCGGGAGCCCCTACAATGAGCAGTTCTTC.

This chain joins TRBV19 and TRBJ2-1; 9 bases line up with TRBD1. The V and J ends lost 3 bases and 1 base, in that order; junction bases with no gene match: 10. The CDR3 runs 18 residues. Germline CDR1 and CDR2: LNHDA and SQIVND (reference sequence). In DNA, the CDR3 is TGTGCCAGTAGTATTCGGAAGGGACAGGGTGTTTCCTACAATGAGCAGTTCTTC. Encoded protein: CASSIRKGQGVSYNEQFF.

The chain recombines TRBV6-5 with TRBJ2-5; TRBD1 is a possible D gene (6 bases). The J call may be mistaken, given a closer DNA end match to TRBJ2-7. CDR1 and CDR2 (germline): MNHEY, SVGAGI. The CDR3 has 14 amino acids. The CDR3 loop reads CASSYSQGYYEQYF. In nucleotides, the CDR3 is TGTGCCAGCAGTTACTCACAGGGTTACTACGAGCAGTACTTC.

This sequence joins TRBV25-1 and TRBJ2-6; D is possibly TRBD1 (6 bases). CDR3 length equals 15 residues. The germline V gene has CDR1 MGHDK and CDR2 SYGVNS. Between the trimmed V and J ends, which lost 3 bases and 2 bases, there was a span of 8 bases. For the CDR3, the DNA is TGTGCCAGCAGTGAGGGGGCAACTGGGGCCAACGTCCTGACTTTC. This encodes CASSEGATGANVLTF.

V usage is TRBV19 and J usage is TRBJ1-2; D not certain. There are 11 residues in the CDR3. The V end lost 8 bases, the J end lost 3 bases, and 7 bases lay between the germline ends. Germline CDR1 and CDR2: LNHDA and SQIVND (reference sequence). The CDR3 here is CASFTDYGYTF. The CDR3 nucleotides are TGTGCCAGTTTTACGGACTATGGCTACACCTTC.

This clone is a singleton in its sample. The chain employs TRBV19 and TRBJ1-1; a weak D match, TRBD1 (5 bases). The CDR3 spans 14 residues. Germline CDR1 is LNHDA and CDR2 is SQIVND (reference sequence). The V gene lost 5 bases and the J gene lost 1 base, with 11 bases spanning the gap. The CDR3 DNA reads as TGTGCCAGTAGTCTGGGGGGATCGAACACTGAAGCTTTCTTT. Translation: CASSLGGSNTEAFF.

The chain is built from TRBV5-4 and TRBJ1-1; D call uncertain. V lost 0 bases and J 1 base, leaving 10 bases between the germline ends. Germline CDR1 SGHNT, CDR2 YYREEE (reference sequence). The CDR3 consists of 15 residues. CDR3 sequence (DNA): TGTGCCAGCAGCTTGGGGTGGGGAGGGAACACTGAAGCTTTCTTT. Encoded protein: CASSLGWGGNTEAFF.

The chain carries TRBV4-1 and TRBJ2-1, with a tentative D call TRBD2 (5 bases). Germline V gene lookup returns CDR1 MGHRA and CDR2 YSYEKL. V shed 4 bases and J shed 0 bases, with 13 bases lying between them. CDR3 length: 16 amino acids. Here the CDR3 DNA reads TGCGCCAGCAGCCCCGAGTTAGCGTACTCCTACAATGAGCAGTTCTTC. Translation gives CASSPELAYSYNEQFF.

The chain employs TRBV27 and TRBJ2-7, with 9 bases aligning to TRBD1. Unmatched junction bases numbered 2, after V lost 5 bases and J lost 6 bases. Germline V gene lookup returns CDR1 MNHEY and CDR2 SMNVEV (reference sequence). This CDR3 contains 12 residues. This CDR3 reads CASSDRGGEQYF. The CDR3 DNA sequence: TGTGCCAGCAGTGACAGGGGGGGCGAGCAGTACTTC.

The gene calls are TRBV4-1 and TRBJ2-1; the D is unclear. The CDR3 sequence is 11 residues long. The germline V and J ends were trimmed by 1 base and 10 bases, with 5 bases remaining between them. Germline CDR1 MGHRA, CDR2 YSYEKL. CDR3 in amino acids: CASSQGREQFF. CDR3 DNA sequence: TGCGCCAGCAGCCAAGGCCGGGAGCAGTTCTTC.